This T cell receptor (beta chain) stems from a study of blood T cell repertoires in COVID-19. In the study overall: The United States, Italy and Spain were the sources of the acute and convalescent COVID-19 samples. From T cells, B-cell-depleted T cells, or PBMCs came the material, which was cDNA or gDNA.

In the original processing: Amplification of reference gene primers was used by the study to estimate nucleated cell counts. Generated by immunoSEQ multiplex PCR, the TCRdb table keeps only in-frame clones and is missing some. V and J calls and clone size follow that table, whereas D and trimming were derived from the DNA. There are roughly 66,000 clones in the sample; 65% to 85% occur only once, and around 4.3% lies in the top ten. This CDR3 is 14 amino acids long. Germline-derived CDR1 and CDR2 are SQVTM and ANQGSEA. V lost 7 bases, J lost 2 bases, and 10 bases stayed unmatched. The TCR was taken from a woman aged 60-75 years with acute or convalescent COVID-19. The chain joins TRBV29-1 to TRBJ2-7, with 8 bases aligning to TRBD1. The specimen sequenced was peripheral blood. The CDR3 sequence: CSAETGAPTYEQYF. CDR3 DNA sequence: TGCAGCGCAGAGACAGGGGCACCGACCTACGAGCAGTACTTC.